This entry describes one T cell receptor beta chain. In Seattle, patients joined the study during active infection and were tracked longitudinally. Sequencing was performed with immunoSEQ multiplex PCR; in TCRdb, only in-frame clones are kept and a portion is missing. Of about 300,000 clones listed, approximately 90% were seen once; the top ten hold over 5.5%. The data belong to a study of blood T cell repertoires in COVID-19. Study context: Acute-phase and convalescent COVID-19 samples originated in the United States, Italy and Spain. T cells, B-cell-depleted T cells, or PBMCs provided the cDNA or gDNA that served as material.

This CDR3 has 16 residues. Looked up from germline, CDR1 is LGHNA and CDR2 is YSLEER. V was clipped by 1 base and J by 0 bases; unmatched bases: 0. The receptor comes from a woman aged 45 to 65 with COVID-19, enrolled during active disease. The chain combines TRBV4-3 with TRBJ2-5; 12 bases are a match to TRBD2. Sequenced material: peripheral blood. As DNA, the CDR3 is TGCGCCAGCAGCCAAGGGACTAGCGGGAACCAAGAGACCCAGTACTTC. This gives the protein CASSQGTSGNQETQYF.